The next 23 T cell receptor beta chains were all read from a single sample in a study of blood T cell repertoires in COVID-19. The assay was immunoSEQ multiplex PCR, and TCRdb's table has in-frame clones only and misses some. The table records a few hundred thousand clones, roughly 90% of them present only once. Input material: peripheral blood. Every receptor here comes from a woman in her fifties or sixties with COVID-19, enrolled during active disease.

The chain couples TRBV18 to TRBJ2-2, with 7 bases aligning to TRBD1. Germline V gene data show CDR1 as KGHSH and CDR2 as LQKENI. The CDR3 spans 14 residues. Losses at the gene ends were 6 bases for V and 3 bases for J; bases not matched to a gene: 4. The CDR3 reads CASSRQGDTGELFF. In DNA form, the CDR3 reads TGTGCCAGCTCGCGTCAGGGGGACACCGGGGAGCTGTTTTTT.

This chain links TRBV7-9 with TRBJ1-2; weak D call: TRBD1 (6 bases). V lost 3 bases, J lost 13 bases, and 12 bases lay in between. This CDR3 contains 11 residues. Looked up from germline, CDR1 is SEHNR and CDR2 is FQNEAQ (reference sequence). The CDR3 protein is CASSFGQSGTF. CDR3 nucleotides: TGTGCCAGCAGCTTCGGACAGTCAGGCACCTTC.

The genes are TRBV12-3 or TRBV12-4 and TRBJ1-2; the D gene is possibly TRBD1 (6 bases). The CDR3 consists of 13 residues. V was clipped by 3 bases and J by 4 bases, with 9 bases between them. CDR3 in amino acids: CASSFSRGYGYTF. In nucleotides, the CDR3 is TGTGCCAGCAGTTTCTCCAGGGGCTATGGCTACACCTTC.

The rearrangement uses TRBV6-5 and TRBJ1-2; D is unresolved. This CDR3 is built from 15 residues. Per germline, CDR1 MNHEY and CDR2 SVGAGI. V was shortened by 6 bases and J by 4 bases, with 18 bases between the two germline ends. CDR3 in DNA: TGTGCCAGCAGGGGCGAGATACACTCATTCTATGGCTACACCTTC. Translation gives CASRGEIHSFYGYTF.

This clone was recorded only once. The chain recombines TRBV6-5 with TRBJ2-5; D is undetermined. Germline V gene lookup returns CDR1 MNHEY and CDR2 SVGAGI. Trimming left V 0 bases short and J 4 bases short, with 9 bases between. The CDR3 length is 14 residues. CDR3 in DNA: TGTGCCAGCAGTTACTCGTACAACGCAGAGACCCAGTACTTC. Protein product: CASSYSYNAETQYF.

This clone was seen just once. V is TRBV5-4 and J is TRBJ2-5; 8 nucleotides agree with TRBD2. V lost 8 bases, J lost 1 base, and 7 bases stayed unmatched. The CDR3 extends over 14 amino acids. Germline CDR1 is SGHNT and CDR2 is YYREEE (reference sequence). In DNA form, the CDR3 reads TGTGCCAGTCGCCCAGCGGGGGTCCAAGAGACCCAGTACTTC. It translates to CASRPAGVQETQYF.

The chain links TRBV18 to TRBJ2-5, with 12 bases fitting TRBD2. Germline assignment: CDR1 KGHSH and CDR2 LQKENI. This CDR3 has 23 amino acids. With V trimmed by 6 bases and J by 0 bases, 26 bases remained unmatched. The CDR3 DNA reads TGTGCCAGCTCGGGATCCGGGACAGGGGTCGGACTAGCGGGGAATTTGTACCAAGAGACCCAGTACTTC. Its translation: CASSGSGTGVGLAGNLYQETQYF. The full variable domain, its missing parts supplied by reference TRBV18 and TRBJ2-5, is NAGVMQNPRHLVRRRGQEARLRCSPMKGHSHVYWYRQLPEEGLKFMVYLQKENIIDESGMPKERFSAEFPKEGPSILRIQQVVRGDSAAYFCASSGSGTGVGLAGNLYQETQYFGPGTRLLVL.

The gene calls are TRBV6-5 and TRBJ1-5, with a tentative D call TRBD1 (5 bases). V lost 2 bases to trimming and J lost 4 bases, with 12 bases between them. The CDR3 length is 15 residues. CDR1 and CDR2 from the germline V gene are MNHEY and SVGAGI. The DNA of the CDR3 is TGTGCCAGCAGTTACCTTCCGACAGCGAATCAGCCCCAGCATTTT. This gives the protein CASSYLPTANQPQHF.

The CDR3 is CASATGFRIYGYTF. Written as DNA, the CDR3 is TGTGCCAGCGCGACAGGGTTTCGTATCTATGGCTACACCTTC. The rearrangement links TRBV28 to TRBJ1-2; 7 positions agree with TRBD1. Germline loops: CDR1 MDHEN, CDR2 SYDVKM. The J segment lost 4 bases and the V segment lost 8 bases, leaving 10 bases of the junction unmatched. The length of the CDR3 is 14 residues.

V is TRBV7-9 and J is TRBJ1-2, with unresolved D. Germline V gene sequence: CDR1 SEHNR, CDR2 FQNEAQ (reference sequence). The V end lost 5 bases, the J end lost 7 bases, and 5 bases lay between the germline ends. The CDR3 has 10 amino acids. DNA of the CDR3: TGTGCCAGCAGCATTCGTGGCTACACCTTC. Protein: CASSIRGYTF.

V is TRBV27 and J is TRBJ2-5; 8 nucleotides line up with TRBD1. The CDR3 spans 14 residues. J gave up 4 bases and V 2 bases, and 3 bases lay outside the gene matches. The V gene's germline CDR1 is MNHEY and CDR2 SMNVEV (reference sequence). The CDR3, as DNA: TGTGCCAGCAGTTTAGTACAGGGGGTAGAGACCCAGTACTTC. This codes for CASSLVQGVETQYF.

The gene calls are TRBV7-6 and TRBJ2-6; possible D gene TRBD2, 6 bases. Germline assignment: CDR1 SGHVS and CDR2 FNYEAQ. The CDR3 covers 16 residues. Trimming left V 5 bases short and J 0 bases short, with 11 bases between. CDR3 DNA: TGTGCCAGCAGCCCATACGGGGGCTCTGGGGCCAACGTCCTGACTTTC. It translates to CASSPYGGSGANVLTF. The variable domain in full, completed from reference TRBV7-6 and TRBJ2-6, reads GAGVSQSPRYKVTKRGQDVALRCDPISGHVSLYWYRQALGQGPEFLTYFNYEAQQDKSGLPNDRFSAERPEGSISTLTIQRTEQRDSAMYRCASSPYGGSGANVLTFGAGSRLTVL.

The V and J genes are TRBV10-1 and TRBJ2-3; 9 positions match TRBD1. V trimming: 8 bases; J trimming: 5 bases; junction bases outside the gene matches: 8. There are 14 residues in the CDR3. Germline loops: CDR1 WNHNN, CDR2 SYGVQD (reference sequence). CDR3 protein: CASSDRGHVDTQYF. The DNA of the CDR3 is TGCGCCAGCTCGGACAGGGGTCACGTAGATACGCAGTATTTT.

The chain couples TRBV7-9 to TRBJ1-2; D is ambiguous. Germline CDR1 and CDR2: SEHNR and FQNEAQ (reference sequence). Trimming cost V 6 bases and J 8 bases, with 25 bases left between them. The CDR3 is 16 residues long. The CDR3 nucleotides read TGTGCCAGCAGTTACGCGCACCGGGAGCTTTTCGGCGGCTACACCTTC. Translation: CASSYAHRELFGGYTF.

The chain employs TRBV6-5 and TRBJ2-2, with D maybe TRBD2 (5 bases). Trimming took 10 bases from V and 0 from J, leaving 12 bases between them. Germline assignment: CDR1 MNHEY and CDR2 SVGAGI. This CDR3 is built from 14 residues. DNA for the CDR3: TGTGCCACAGGACTTCCTACGAACACCGGGGAGCTGTTTTTT. Its translation is CATGLPTNTGELFF.

The chain has TRBV6-6 and TRBJ2-4; 10 nucleotides match TRBD1. The V and J ends lost 6 bases and 1 base, in that order; junction bases with no gene match: 6. Germline V gene data show CDR1 as MNHNY and CDR2 as SVGAGI (reference sequence). The CDR3 spans 16 residues. The CDR3: CASSPMGQGAKNIQYF. CDR3 DNA: TGTGCCAGCAGCCCCATGGGACAGGGGGCCAAAAACATTCAGTACTTC.

The chain carries TRBV16 and TRBJ1-2; possibly TRBD1 for D (6 bases). The V gene lost 1 base and the J gene lost 7 bases, with 16 bases spanning the gap. CDR1 and CDR2 (germline): KGHSY, FQNENV. The CDR3 spans 15 residues. The CDR3 region is CASSQYGTGTTGYTF. CDR3 sequence (DNA): TGTGCCAGCAGCCAATACGGTACAGGGACTACTGGCTACACCTTC.

This chain uses TRBV11-3 with TRBJ2-3; D ambiguous. The V end lost 2 bases, the J end lost 1 base, and 7 bases lay between the germline ends. The CDR3 length is 14 residues. Germline V gene sequence: CDR1 SGHNT, CDR2 YENEEA. The CDR3 loop reads CASSLFRGTDTQYF. The CDR3, as DNA: TGTGCCAGCAGCTTATTCCGGGGCACAGATACGCAGTATTTT.

The chain combines TRBV11-1 with TRBJ1-1; 7 bases fit TRBD1. This CDR3 is 13 amino acids long. Germline assignment: CDR1 SGHAT and CDR2 FQDESV (reference sequence). J lost 3 bases, V lost 3 bases, and 1 base had no gene match. This CDR3 is CASSFDRDTEAFF. In nucleotides, the CDR3 is TGTGCCAGCAGCTTCGACAGGGACACTGAAGCTTTCTTT.

The CDR3 nucleotides are TGTGCCAGTAGTGGGCCGACAATCCAAAATGAAAAACTGTTTTTT. Its translation is CASSGPTIQNEKLFF. The chain has TRBV19 and TRBJ1-4; D not resolved. This CDR3 has 15 amino acids. V was clipped by 5 bases and J by 5 bases, with 15 bases between them. CDR1 is LNHDA and CDR2 is SQIVND in the germline V gene (reference sequence).

The chain recombines TRBV6-5 with TRBJ1-2; 7 bases fit TRBD1. This CDR3 comprises 15 residues. CDR1 is MNHEY, CDR2 SVGAGI, per germline. J was trimmed by 7 bases and V by 4 bases; bases with no gene match: 12. For the CDR3, the DNA is TGTGCCAGCAGTTCTCACGACAGGGATTGGAGTGGCTACACCTTC. Amino acid sequence: CASSSHDRDWSGYTF.

J is TRBJ2-1 and V is TRBV5-6, with D possibly being TRBD2 (6 bases). V was cut by 2 bases and J by 6 bases, with 15 bases left in between. Germline V CDR1 and CDR2: SGHDT, YYEEEE. This CDR3 is 15 amino acids long. The DNA for the CDR3 is TGTGCCAGCAGCTTTCACGGGCTGGGGGGCAATGAGCAGTTCTTC. Its protein is CASSFHGLGGNEQFF.

The rearrangement joins TRBV11-3 to TRBJ2-3; TRBD2 is a possible D gene (6 bases). V was pared by 0 bases and J by 2 bases, with 15 bases between. CDR1 and CDR2 (germline): SGHNT, YENEEA. The CDR3 length is 17 residues. The CDR3 spells CASSLDHGAGLTDTQYF. DNA of the CDR3: TGTGCCAGCAGCTTAGATCACGGGGCGGGGCTCACAGATACGCAGTATTTT.